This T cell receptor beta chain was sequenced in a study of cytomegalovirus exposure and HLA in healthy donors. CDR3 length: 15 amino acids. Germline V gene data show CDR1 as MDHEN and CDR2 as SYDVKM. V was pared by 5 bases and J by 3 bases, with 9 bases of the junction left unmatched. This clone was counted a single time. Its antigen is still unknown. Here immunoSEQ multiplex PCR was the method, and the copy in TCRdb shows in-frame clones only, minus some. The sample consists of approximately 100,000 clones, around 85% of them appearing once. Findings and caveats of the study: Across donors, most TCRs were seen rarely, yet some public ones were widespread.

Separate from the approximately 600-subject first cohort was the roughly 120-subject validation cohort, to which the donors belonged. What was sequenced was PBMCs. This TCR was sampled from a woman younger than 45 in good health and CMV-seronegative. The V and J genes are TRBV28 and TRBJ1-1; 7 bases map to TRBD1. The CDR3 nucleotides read TGTGCCAGCAGTCCCCTGGGACAGAAGTACACTGAAGCTTTCTTT. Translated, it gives CASSPLGQKYTEAFF.